A single sample gave rise to the 12 T cell receptor beta chains below, sequenced in a study of blood T cell repertoires in COVID-19. This table comes from immunoSEQ multiplex PCR, and its TCRdb copy is limited to in-frame clones, with some not included. Here the sample spans about 180,000 clones, 80% to 90% being singletons. What was sequenced was peripheral blood. All receptors derive from a woman in her 70s with COVID-19, enrolled during active disease.

At least ten counts were recorded for this clone. This rearrangement joins TRBV5-1 to TRBJ2-7; TRBD1 matches at 9 bases. The CDR3 runs 14 residues. The V gene's germline CDR1 is SGHRS and CDR2 YFSETQ. V lost 6 bases to trimming and J lost 6 bases; unmatched junction nucleotides: 10. The CDR3 nucleotides read TGCGCCAGCACCACGGGACAGGGAGTGGGCGAGCAGTACTTC. This translates into CASTTGQGVGEQYF.

On this clone: An end of the junction differs from the germline gene, which may be a read error. Other DNA sequences in this sample translate to the same CDR3. The rearrangement joins TRBV5-1 to TRBJ1-6; TRBD1 aligns across 7 bases. The CDR3 sequence is 14 residues long. Germline CDR1 and CDR2: SGHRS and YFSETQ. The CDR3 reads CASSHDRVGSPLHF. The CDR3 nucleotides read TGCGCTAGCAGCCACGACAGGGTCGGTTCACCCCTCCACTTT.

This clone came up once. J is TRBJ2-1 and V is TRBV7-8, with 12 bases that match TRBD2. CDR1 is SGHVS and CDR2 is FQNEAQ in the germline V gene. CDR3 length: 16 amino acids. With V trimmed by 1 base and J by 6 bases, 4 bases remained unmatched. The CDR3 DNA is TGTGCCAGCAGCTTAGGACTAGCGGGAGCCGCCAATGAGCAGTTCTTC. It codes for CASSLGLAGAANEQFF.

The V and J genes are TRBV6-1 and TRBJ2-5, with 10 bases fitting TRBD2. Germline V gene sequence: CDR1 MNHNS, CDR2 SASEGT. Losses at the gene ends were 1 base for V and 4 bases for J; bases not matched to a gene: 6. The CDR3 consists of 16 residues. Here the CDR3 DNA reads TGTGCCAGCAGTGAAGTAGCACTAGCGGGGCTAGAGACCCAGTACTTC. This translates into CASSEVALAGLETQYF.

The V and J genes are TRBV4-1 and TRBJ1-5, with D maybe TRBD1 (5 bases). The CDR3 extends over 17 amino acids. V lost 1 base to trimming and J lost 3 bases, with 16 bases between them. Germline CDR1 reads MGHRA; CDR2 reads YSYEKL. CDR3 coding DNA: TGCGCCAGCAGCCAAGTTGGGGGGAAGAGGGACAATCAGCCCCAGCATTTT. This translates into CASSQVGGKRDNQPQHF.

V is TRBV6-5 and J is TRBJ2-2; TRBD2 matches at 8 bases. The J segment lost 4 bases and the V segment lost 4 bases, leaving 5 bases of the junction unmatched. The CDR3 contains 15 residues. The germline V gene has CDR1 MNHEY and CDR2 SVGAGI. The CDR3 nucleotides read TGTGCCAGCAGTTCGGGAGGGCGCGGCACCGGGGAGCTGTTTTTT. It codes for CASSSGGRGTGELFF.

This rearrangement joins TRBV7-9 to TRBJ2-2; tentatively, D is TRBD1 (5 bases). This CDR3 region has 14 residues. Trimming took 11 bases from V and 0 from J, leaving 13 bases between them. The germline V gene has CDR1 SEHNR and CDR2 FQNEAQ (reference sequence). The CDR3 bases are TGTGCCTCCCAGGACATGCCGAACACCGGGGAGCTGTTTTTT. This encodes CASQDMPNTGELFF.

DNA for the CDR3: TGTGCCAGCACCCGGACTAGCGGGAGCTACGAGCAGTACTTC. Its protein is CASTRTSGSYEQYF. The chain has TRBV11-1 and TRBJ2-7; 13 bases fit TRBD2. Germline V gives CDR1 SGHAT, CDR2 FQDESV (reference sequence). V was pared by 7 bases and J by 3 bases, with 3 bases of the junction left unmatched. The CDR3 is 14 residues long. Looking up the rest from reference TRBV11-1 and TRBJ2-7 gives the full variable domain: EAEVAQSPRYKITEKSQAVAFWCDPISGHATLYWYRQILGQGPELLVQFQDESVVDDSQLPKDRFSAERLKGVDSTLKIQPAELGDSAMYLCASTRTSGSYEQYFGPGTRLTVT.

This chain connects TRBV7-9 to TRBJ2-7; 7 bases match TRBD2. Germline CDR1 SEHNR, CDR2 FQNEAQ (reference sequence). The CDR3 length is 15 residues. Trimming removed 5 bases from V and 0 bases from J; junction bases left unmatched: 7. The CDR3 loop reads CASSLLAASSYEQYF. CDR3 DNA sequence: TGTGCCAGCAGCCTTCTAGCGGCAAGCTCCTACGAGCAGTACTTC. Full variable domain (outside the CDR3, taken from reference TRBV7-9 and TRBJ2-7): DTGVSQNPRHKITKRGQNVTFRCDPISEHNRLYWYRQTLGQGPEFLTYFQNEAQLEKSRLLSDRFSAERPKGSFSTLEIQRTEQGDSAMYLCASSLLAASSYEQYFGPGTRLTVT.

The rearrangement uses TRBV12-3 or TRBV12-4 and TRBJ2-5; TRBD1 is a possible D gene (5 bases). The CDR3 is 13 residues long. V was pared by 5 bases and J by 2 bases, with 9 bases between. The CDR3 sequence is CASSLDRQETQYF. CDR3 DNA: TGTGCCAGCAGTCTAGACAGACAAGAGACCCAGTACTTC.

The chain is built from TRBV15 and TRBJ2-7; no clear D gene. CDR1 is LNHNV and CDR2 is YYDKDF in the germline V gene (reference sequence). V lost 0 bases to trimming and J lost 3 bases, with 6 bases between them. This CDR3 contains 13 residues. This CDR3 is CATSRDTDYEQYF. The CDR3, as DNA: TGTGCCACCAGCAGAGATACAGACTACGAGCAGTACTTC.

This chain links TRBV29-1 with TRBJ2-7, with 7 bases matching TRBD1. CDR3 size: 16 residues. V gave up 0 bases and J gave up 2 bases; unmatched junction bases: 10. Germline CDR1 and CDR2: SQVTM and ANQGSEA. The CDR3 reads CSVEESGTGAPYEQYF. The CDR3 DNA is TGCAGCGTTGAAGAGTCGGGAACAGGGGCTCCCTACGAGCAGTACTTC.